The clone carrying this T cell receptor (beta chain) was detected many times. The antigen remains unidentified. This sample was included in a study of breast tumors, draining lymph nodes, adjacent tissues. Study results and limitations: Tumor repertoires ranked between lymph nodes and nontumor tissue in diversity, with V and J gene preferences. Luminal-like breast cancer showed significantly higher tumor–nontumor repertoire similarity than basal-like.

TCRdb recomputed calls from the multiplex PCR reads with MiXCR, one row per CDR3 protein. The sample has about 200,000 distinct CDR3 sequences, 25% to 40% seen once. V lost 3 bases to trimming and J lost 4 bases, with 13 bases between them. CDR3 length: 13 amino acids. The germline V gene has CDR1 DFQATT and CDR2 SNEGSKA (reference sequence). The lymph nodes were axillary draining lymph nodes from breast cancer patients. Specimen: axillary lymph node tissue. The sequence was collected from a female donor with breast cancer. Some clones in this sample may be carry-over from other donors' samples. The chain recombines TRBV20-1 with TRBJ2-7; a weak D match, TRBD1 (7 bases). The CDR3 DNA sequence: TGCAGTGCTAGCGGAGGGGGACAGTACGAGCAGTACTTC. This translates into CSASGGGQYEQYF.